The 28 T cell receptor beta chains reported below all come from one sample, sequenced in a study of blood T cell repertoires in COVID-19. The repertoire was sequenced with immunoSEQ multiplex PCR; TCRdb's copy has only in-frame clones and lacks some. Of around 150,000 clones in the sample, 70% to 90% are singletons; the top ten hold approximately 0.99%. Sequencing was performed on peripheral blood. Source of these receptors: a man aged 40-55 years with acute or convalescent COVID-19.

The CDR3 DNA sequence: TGTGCCAGCAGTTACCAAGCTAGCTTCACAGATACGCAGTATTTT. It specifies CASSYQASFTDTQYF. J is TRBJ2-3 and V is TRBV6-5, with D possibly matching TRBD2 (5 bases). The germline V and J ends were trimmed by 2 bases and 2 bases, with 11 bases remaining between them. CDR1 MNHEY and CDR2 SVGAGI come from the germline V gene. The CDR3 runs 15 residues.

The rearrangement uses TRBV9 and TRBJ1-5, with D perhaps TRBD1 (5 bases). CDR1 is SGDLS, CDR2 YYNGEE, per germline. The CDR3 sequence is 14 residues long. V lost 4 bases and J lost 6, with 14 bases in between. CDR3 protein: CASSLSGNTQPQHF. The CDR3 nucleotides read TGTGCCAGCAGCCTTTCAGGGAACACTCAGCCCCAGCATTTT.

This chain links TRBV2 with TRBJ1-2; D is unclear. Trimming took 5 bases from V and 10 from J, leaving 11 bases between them. Germline assignment: CDR1 SNHLY and CDR2 FYNNEI. The CDR3 is made up of 11 amino acids. The CDR3 DNA sequence: TGTGCCAGCAGTAACCCCGAGCTCTACACCTTC. Protein sequence: CASSNPELYTF.

This sequence joins TRBV30 and TRBJ1-5; tentatively, D is TRBD1 (6 bases). Germline CDR1 GTSNPN, CDR2 SVGIG (reference sequence). CDR3 length: 14 amino acids. With 2 bases removed from V and 7 bases from J, the gap between germline ends came to 15 bases. Here the CDR3 DNA reads TGTGCCTGGAGTCGGGGGGGGCTTGGGCAGCCCCAGCATTTT. Amino acids: CAWSRGGLGQPQHF.

The V gene is TRBV19, the J gene TRBJ2-7, with TRBD1 as a possible D gene (6 bases). V was cut by 0 bases and J by 4 bases, with 22 bases left in between. Germline CDR1 is LNHDA and CDR2 is SQIVND (reference sequence). The CDR3 totals 18 residues. CDR3 DNA sequence: TGTGCCAGTAGTATAGAGGGGGCGTTTAAAAGGGGTGGGTACGAGCAGTACTTC. Encoded protein: CASSIEGAFKRGGYEQYF.

This clone was seen a single time. This chain links TRBV2 with TRBJ2-3; TRBD2 matches 8 bases. V gave up 9 bases and J gave up 4 bases; unmatched junction bases: 9. The CDR3 loop spans 14 amino acids. Germline V gene lookup returns CDR1 SNHLY and CDR2 FYNNEI. In DNA form, the CDR3 reads TGTGCCAGTAGATTGGGACTAGAGTCAGATACGCAGTATTTT. It specifies CASRLGLESDTQYF. The variable domain in full, with the rest retrieved from reference TRBV2 and TRBJ2-3, is EPEVTQTPSHQVTQMGQEVILRCVPISNHLYFYWYRQILGQKVEFLVSFYNNEISEKSEIFDDQFSVERPDGSNFTLKIRSTKLEDSAMYFCASRLGLESDTQYFGPGTRLTVL.

This chain joins TRBV5-4 and TRBJ2-2; 10 bases map to TRBD1. The CDR3 length is 16 residues. Losses at the gene ends were 2 bases for V and 7 bases for J; bases not matched to a gene: 8. Germline lookup yields CDR1 SGHNT and CDR2 YYREEE (reference sequence). CDR3 amino acids: CASSLGRQGAGGELFF. CDR3 in DNA: TGTGCCAGCAGCTTAGGGAGACAGGGGGCAGGCGGGGAGCTGTTTTTT.

The chain combines TRBV30 with TRBJ2-1; possibly TRBD1 for D (5 bases). Germline lookup yields CDR1 GTSNPN and CDR2 SVGIG (reference sequence). Trimming took off 8 bases at V and 4 bases at J, with 24 bases between the two ends. CDR3 length: 16 amino acids. CDR3 DNA sequence: TGTGCCGTCCTTCAGGGAAAGGAGTTTGATTACAATGAGCAGTTCTTC. Protein product: CAVLQGKEFDYNEQFF.

The CDR3 DNA follows: TGTGCCAGCAGTTCCGCGACGGGTATGAGGGATACGCAGTATTTT. Its protein is CASSSATGMRDTQYF. The chain recombines TRBV6-5 with TRBJ2-3; D remains ambiguous. Germline values: CDR1 MNHEY, CDR2 SVGAGI. The CDR3 is 15 amino acids. V lost 4 bases to trimming and J lost 6 bases, with 17 bases between them.

This rearrangement joins TRBV27 to TRBJ2-7; 12 bases fit TRBD2. With 6 bases clipped from V and 3 bases from J, the junction kept 9 bases outside the gene matches. This CDR3 region has 16 residues. Per germline, CDR1 MNHEY and CDR2 SMNVEV (reference sequence). CDR3: CASSSPTSGGSYEQYF. In DNA, the CDR3 is TGTGCCAGCAGCAGTCCGACTAGCGGGGGAAGCTACGAGCAGTACTTC.

V and J are TRBV9 and TRBJ2-2; the D is unclear. Trimming pared 0 bases from V and 3 bases from J, leaving 9 bases between. The CDR3 spans 15 residues. CDR1 and CDR2 from the germline V gene are SGDLS and YYNGEE. The CDR3 nucleotides read TGTGCCAGCAGCGTAGGTGACACCCACACCGGGGAGCTGTTTTTT. Translated: CASSVGDTHTGELFF.

The CDR3 protein is CASRRQGGNTEAFF. The CDR3 DNA sequence: TGTGCCAGCAGGCGACAGGGAGGGAACACTGAAGCTTTCTTT. This chain joins TRBV5-4 and TRBJ1-1, with TRBD1 identical over 7 bases. CDR1 is SGHNT and CDR2 is YYREEE in the germline V gene (reference sequence). The trim removed 5 bases at V and 1 base at J, leaving 5 bases unmatched. The CDR3 covers 14 residues.

J is TRBJ1-2 and V is TRBV5-1; TRBD1 matches 8 bases. The CDR3 length is 15 residues. In germline, CDR1 is SGHRS, CDR2 YFSETQ. V shed 2 bases, J shed 4 bases, and the junction held 7 bases outside the gene matches. This CDR3 is CASSFSRGHGYGYTF. CDR3 coding DNA: TGCGCCAGCAGCTTTAGCAGGGGGCATGGCTATGGCTACACCTTC.

The chain has TRBV9 and TRBJ2-2, with 7 bases lining up with TRBD2. The CDR3 is 16 amino acids. After removal of 6 bases from V and 6 bases from J, the junction contained 14 bases not matched to a gene. The V gene's germline CDR1 is SGDLS and CDR2 YYNGEE. The CDR3 spells CASIHLTSYFAGELFF. The CDR3 coding sequence is TGTGCCAGCATCCACCTGACTAGCTATTTCGCCGGGGAGCTGTTTTTT.

This clone was seen only once. This chain joins TRBV19 and TRBJ2-3, with 11 bases lining up with TRBD1. The CDR3 consists of 15 residues. The germline V gene encodes CDR1 LNHDA and CDR2 SQIVND (reference sequence). The V segment lost 5 bases and the J segment 3 bases; nucleotides outside the gene matches: 4. The CDR3 sequence: CASSARDRGTDTQYF. CDR3 in DNA: TGTGCCAGTAGTGCGAGGGACAGGGGGACAGATACGCAGTATTTT. Full variable domain (rest looked up from reference TRBV19 and TRBJ2-3): DGGITQSPKYLFRKEGQNVTLSCEQNLNHDAMYWYRQDPGQGLRLIYYSQIVNDFQKGDIAEGYSVSREKKESFPLTVTSAQKNPTAFYLCASSARDRGTDTQYFGPGTRLTVL.

The chain combines TRBV7-3 with TRBJ2-1, with D tentatively TRBD2 (6 bases). The V gene lost 5 bases and the J gene lost 4 bases, with 15 bases spanning the gap. The CDR3 has 15 amino acids. Germline lookup yields CDR1 SGHTA and CDR2 FQGTGA. CDR3: CASSRWYGGYNEQFF. Written as DNA, the CDR3 is TGTGCCAGCAGCCGTTGGTACGGGGGTTACAATGAGCAGTTCTTC. Together with reference TRBV7-3 and TRBJ2-1, the CDR3 gives the full variable domain: GAGVSQTPSNKVTEKGKYVELRCDPISGHTALYWYRQSLGQGPEFLIYFQGTGAADDSGLPNDRFFAVRPEGSVSTLKIQRTERGDSAVYLCASSRWYGGYNEQFFGPGTRLTVL.

The rearrangement links TRBV28 to TRBJ2-5, with 9 bases that match TRBD2. Germline V gives CDR1 MDHEN, CDR2 SYDVKM. The CDR3 is 17 amino acids. Unmatched junction bases numbered 14, after V lost 4 bases and J lost 5 bases. CDR3 nucleotide sequence: TGTGCCAGCAGTTCCACGACTAGCGGTGGGGTTTTGGAGACCCAGTACTTC. Amino acid sequence: CASSSTTSGGVLETQYF.

This sequence joins TRBV2 and TRBJ1-6; no reliable D call. The CDR3 is 13 residues long. Trimming shortened V by 6 bases and J by 7 bases, and 10 bases separated the two germline ends. Germline V gene data show CDR1 as SNHLY and CDR2 as FYNNEI. CDR3 DNA: TGTGCCAGCAGGGGAGTATGGAATTCACCCCTCCACTTT. It encodes CASRGVWNSPLHF.

This clone has only one observation. The J gene is TRBJ1-1, the V gene TRBV7-9; weak D call: TRBD1 (5 bases). This CDR3 comprises 15 residues. The germline V gene has CDR1 SEHNR and CDR2 FQNEAQ (reference sequence). The germline V and J ends were trimmed by 5 bases and 1 base, with 14 bases remaining between them. The CDR3 bases are TGTGCCAGCAGCCATAGGGGCGGGGGGAACACTGAAGCTTTCTTT. Protein product: CASSHRGGGNTEAFF.

The chain employs TRBV5-4 and TRBJ1-2; D is perhaps TRBD1 (6 bases). Deletions cut 3 bases from V and 8 bases from J, with 17 bases between. This CDR3 contains 14 residues. Germline V gene data show CDR1 as SGHNT and CDR2 as YYREEE (reference sequence). The CDR3 sequence: CASSSGGGPGGYTF. The CDR3 nucleotides read TGTGCCAGCAGCTCGGGTGGGGGCCCGGGGGGCTACACCTTC.

The chain employs TRBV10-1 and TRBJ2-7; 8 nucleotides align to TRBD1. CDR1 is WNHNN, CDR2 SYGVQD, per germline (reference sequence). Trimming cost V 4 bases and J 0 bases; bases outside gene matches: 14. This CDR3 has 18 amino acids. CDR3 coding DNA: TGCGCCAGCAGTGTTTTACGACAGGGGCCTACATGCTCCTACGAGCAGTACTTC. Its protein product is CASSVLRQGPTCSYEQYF.

The chain uses TRBV7-8 and TRBJ1-1; the D gene is possibly TRBD1 (5 bases). V dropped 5 bases and J dropped 2 bases, with 18 bases sitting between them. The CDR3 is 16 residues long. The germline CDR1 and CDR2 sequences are SGHVS and FQNEAQ. The CDR3 bases are TGTGCCAGCAGCCCGACTGGGCAGGGTGGTAACACTGAAGCTTTCTTT. Translation: CASSPTGQGGNTEAFF.

The chain has TRBV24-1 and TRBJ2-5; TRBD1 aligns across 8 bases. V dropped 3 bases and J dropped 5; count of bases not matched to a gene: 10. Germline V gene lookup returns CDR1 KGHDR and CDR2 SFDVKD. There are 16 residues in the CDR3. CDR3 protein: CATSDVTGGLWETQYF. In DNA, the CDR3 is TGTGCCACCAGTGATGTAACAGGGGGGTTGTGGGAGACCCAGTACTTC.

V and J are TRBV5-1 and TRBJ1-2; D is perhaps TRBD1 (5 bases). This CDR3 contains 18 residues. From germline, CDR1 is SGHRS and CDR2 YFSETQ. Trimming cost V 3 bases and J 7 bases, with 28 bases left between them. CDR3 nucleotides: TGCGCCAGCAGCTCAACTTCTAATCCGGGACTTAGGGAGGGTGGCTACACCTTC. Amino acid sequence: CASSSTSNPGLREGGYTF.

Only one count was recorded for this clone. The rearrangement uses TRBV5-4 and TRBJ2-2, with D possibly TRBD1 on 6 matching bases. The CDR3 sequence is 14 residues long. V lost 5 bases and J lost 3, with 11 bases in between. Germline V gene data show CDR1 as SGHNT and CDR2 as YYREEE (reference sequence). CDR3 in amino acids: CASRRGGDTGELFF. The CDR3, as DNA: TGTGCCAGCAGGAGAGGGGGTGACACCGGGGAGCTGTTTTTT. Complete variable domain (other parts from reference TRBV5-4 and TRBJ2-2): ETGVTQSPTHLIKTRGQQVTLRCSSQSGHNTVSWYQQALGQGPQFIFQYYREEENGRGNFPPRFSGLQFPNYSSELNVNALELDDSALYLCASRRGGDTGELFFGEGSRLTVL.

The genes are TRBV28 and TRBJ1-6; 9 positions match TRBD1. V trimming: 6 bases; J trimming: 7 bases; junction bases outside the gene matches: 7. The germline CDR1 and CDR2 sequences are MDHEN and SYDVKM. The CDR3 covers 15 residues. The CDR3 region is CASRSSDRGNSPLHF. The DNA for the CDR3 is TGTGCCAGCAGGTCTTCAGACAGGGGGAATTCACCCCTCCACTTT.

The chain joins TRBV6-5 to TRBJ1-3, with 8 bases identical to TRBD1. Germline V lookup: CDR1 MNHEY, CDR2 SVGAGI. The CDR3 extends over 14 amino acids. The V gene end was trimmed by 7 bases and the J gene end by 4 bases; junction bases not matched to a gene: 6. CDR3 nucleotide sequence: TGTGCCAGCATTCCAGGGGGCCCGGGAAACACCATATATTTT. The encoded protein is CASIPGGPGNTIYF.

V gene TRBV7-9 combines with J gene TRBJ1-4, with 7 positions matching TRBD1. CDR1 SEHNR and CDR2 FQNEAQ come from the germline V gene (reference sequence). This CDR3 region has 15 residues. V was pared by 5 bases and J by 0 bases, with 3 bases of the junction left unmatched. This CDR3 reads CASSLGQATNEKLFF. In DNA form, the CDR3 reads TGTGCCAGCAGCCTCGGACAGGCAACTAATGAAAAACTGTTTTTT.